This T cell receptor (beta chain) is from a study of blood T cell repertoires in COVID-19. About the research overall: Sources were T cells, B-cell-depleted T cells, or PBMCs; the material itself was cDNA or gDNA.

This clone was seen a few times. The CDR3 has 17 amino acids. Trimming left V 6 bases short and J 0 bases short, with 15 bases between. Germline-derived CDR1 and CDR2 are LNHDA and SQIVND (reference sequence). The Seattle site enrolled patients during active infection and followed them longitudinally. The data were produced by immunoSEQ multiplex PCR, yet TCRdb's version contains in-frame clones alone and is incomplete. The data contain roughly 150,000 clones, 93% of them seen just once; the ten biggest clones take up roughly 1.9%. This chain joins TRBV19 and TRBJ2-6; TRBD2 is a possible D gene (5 bases). The sample comprised peripheral blood. This receptor was taken from a woman aged 60-75 years with COVID-19, enrolled during active disease. CDR3 in DNA: TGTGCCAGTAGCCCGGCGAGGGCTAGCTCTGGGGCCAACGTCCTGACTTTC. This translates into CASSPARASSGANVLTF. Full variable domain (outside the CDR3, taken from reference TRBV19 and TRBJ2-6): DGGITQSPKYLFRKEGQNVTLSCEQNLNHDAMYWYRQDPGQGLRLIYYSQIVNDFQKGDIAEGYSVSREKKESFPLTVTSAQKNPTAFYLCASSPARASSGANVLTFGAGSRLTVL.